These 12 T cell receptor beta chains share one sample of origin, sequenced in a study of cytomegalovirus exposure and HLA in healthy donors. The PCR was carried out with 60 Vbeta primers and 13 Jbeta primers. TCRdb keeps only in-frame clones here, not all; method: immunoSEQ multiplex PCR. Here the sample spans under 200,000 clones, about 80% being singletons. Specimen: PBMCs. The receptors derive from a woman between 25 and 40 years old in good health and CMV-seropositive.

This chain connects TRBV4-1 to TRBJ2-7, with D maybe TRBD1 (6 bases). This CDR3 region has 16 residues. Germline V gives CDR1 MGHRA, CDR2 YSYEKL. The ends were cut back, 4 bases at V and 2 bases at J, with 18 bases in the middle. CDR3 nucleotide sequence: TGCGCCAGCAGCCCAGCCCCGACAGGCCCTACCTACGAGCAGTACTTC. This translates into CASSPAPTGPTYEQYF.

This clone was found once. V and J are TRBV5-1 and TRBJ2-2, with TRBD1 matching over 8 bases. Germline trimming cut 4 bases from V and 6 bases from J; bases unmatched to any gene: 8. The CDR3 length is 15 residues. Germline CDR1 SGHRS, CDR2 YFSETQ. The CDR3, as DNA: TGCGCCAGCAGCACCGACAGGGGAAGGGCCGGGGAGCTGTTTTTT. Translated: CASSTDRGRAGELFF.

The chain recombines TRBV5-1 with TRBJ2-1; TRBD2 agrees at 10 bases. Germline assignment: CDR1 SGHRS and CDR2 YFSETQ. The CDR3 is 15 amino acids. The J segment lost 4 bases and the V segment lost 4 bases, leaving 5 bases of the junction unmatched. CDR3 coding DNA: TGCGCCAGCAGCACTTTTAGCGGGGGGTACAATGAGCAGTTCTTC. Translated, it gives CASSTFSGGYNEQFF.

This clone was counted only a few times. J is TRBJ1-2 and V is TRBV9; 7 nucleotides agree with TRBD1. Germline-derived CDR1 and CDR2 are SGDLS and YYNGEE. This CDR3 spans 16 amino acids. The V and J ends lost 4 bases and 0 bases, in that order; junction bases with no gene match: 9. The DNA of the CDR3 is TGTGCCAGCAGCCCGCGGTCGACAGGGACTAACTATGGCTACACCTTC. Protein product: CASSPRSTGTNYGYTF.

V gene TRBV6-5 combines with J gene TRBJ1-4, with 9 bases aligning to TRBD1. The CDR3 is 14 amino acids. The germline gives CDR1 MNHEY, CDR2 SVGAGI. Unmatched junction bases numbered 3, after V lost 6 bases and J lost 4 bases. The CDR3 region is CASRRQGVNEKLFF. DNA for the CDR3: TGTGCCAGCAGAAGACAGGGGGTTAATGAAAAACTGTTTTTT.

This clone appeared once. DNA of the CDR3: TGTGCCAGCCGGACAGGCAATCAGCCCCAGCATTTT. It is translated as CASRTGNQPQHF. The rearrangement uses TRBV6-6 and TRBJ1-5, with a weak D call TRBD1 (6 bases). Germline V gene sequence: CDR1 MNHNY, CDR2 SVGAGI (reference sequence). V was cut by 8 bases and J by 2 bases, with 7 bases left in between. The CDR3 has 12 residues.

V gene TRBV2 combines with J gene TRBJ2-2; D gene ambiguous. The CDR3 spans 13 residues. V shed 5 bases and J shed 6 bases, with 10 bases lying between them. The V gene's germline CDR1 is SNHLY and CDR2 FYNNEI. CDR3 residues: CASSSFFAGELFF. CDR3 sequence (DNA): TGTGCCAGCAGTTCTTTCTTTGCCGGGGAGCTGTTTTTT.

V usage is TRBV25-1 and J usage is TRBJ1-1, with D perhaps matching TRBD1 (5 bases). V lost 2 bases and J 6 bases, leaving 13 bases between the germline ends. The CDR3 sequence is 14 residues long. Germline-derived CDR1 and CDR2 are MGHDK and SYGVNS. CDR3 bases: TGTGCCAGCAGTGAACAGGCAGGGTCTGCTGAAGCTTTCTTT. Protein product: CASSEQAGSAEAFF.

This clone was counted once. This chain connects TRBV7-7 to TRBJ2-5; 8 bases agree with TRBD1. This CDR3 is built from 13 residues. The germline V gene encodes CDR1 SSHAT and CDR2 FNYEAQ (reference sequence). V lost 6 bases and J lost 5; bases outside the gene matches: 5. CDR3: CASRKTGEETQYF. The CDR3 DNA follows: TGTGCCAGCAGAAAGACAGGGGAGGAGACCCAGTACTTC.

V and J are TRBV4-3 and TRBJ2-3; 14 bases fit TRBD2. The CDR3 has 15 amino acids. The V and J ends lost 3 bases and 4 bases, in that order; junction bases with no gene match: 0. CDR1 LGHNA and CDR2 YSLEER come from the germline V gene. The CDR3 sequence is CASSQGLAGADTQYF. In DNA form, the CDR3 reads TGCGCCAGCAGCCAGGGACTAGCGGGGGCAGATACGCAGTATTTT.

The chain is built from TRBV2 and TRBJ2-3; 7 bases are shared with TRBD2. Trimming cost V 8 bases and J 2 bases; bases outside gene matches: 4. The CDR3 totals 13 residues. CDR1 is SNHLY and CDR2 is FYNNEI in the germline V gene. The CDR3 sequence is CASLAAYTDTQYF. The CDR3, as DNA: TGTGCCAGCCTAGCGGCTTACACAGATACGCAGTATTTT.

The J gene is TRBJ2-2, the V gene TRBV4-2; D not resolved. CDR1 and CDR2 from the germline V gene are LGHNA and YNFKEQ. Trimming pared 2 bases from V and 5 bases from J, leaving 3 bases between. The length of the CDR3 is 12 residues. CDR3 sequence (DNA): TGTGCCAGCAGCCAATCGACCGGGGAGCTGTTTTTT. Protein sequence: CASSQSTGELFF.